Listed here are 9 T cell receptor beta chains from one sample, sequenced in a study of T cells in Graves' hyperthyroidism and ophthalmopathy. Amplification yielded TCR beta CDR3 regions, with RNA transcripts as the source. HTBI primers drove first-round RT-PCR of the TCR CDR3. A single record per CDR3 protein comes from TCRdb applying MiXCR to the multiplex PCR reads. This sample has a few hundred thousand distinct CDR3 sequences; less than 20% occur once, and the top ten carry roughly 15%. The sequenced material came from blood. The receptors here all came from a woman aged 18-29 years with Graves' hyperthyroidism.

This clonotype was counted at least ten times. The rearrangement uses TRBV20-1 and TRBJ1-1; D gene ambiguous. The germline V gene encodes CDR1 DFQATT and CDR2 SNEGSKA (reference sequence). The V gene lost 0 bases and the J gene lost 3 bases, with 11 bases spanning the gap. The CDR3 is 14 amino acids. Here the CDR3 DNA reads TGCAGTGCTAGAGACGAGGATGACTACACTGAAGCTTTCTTT. Amino acid sequence: CSARDEDDYTEAFF.

V is TRBV5-6 and J is TRBJ2-3, with D possibly being TRBD1 (5 bases). Germline assignment: CDR1 SGHDT and CDR2 YYEEEE. The CDR3 has 15 amino acids. V was trimmed by 7 bases and J by 3 bases, leaving 18 bases between them. The CDR3 reads CASYRQGRLTDTQYF. In nucleotides, the CDR3 is TGTGCCAGCTATAGGCAGGGTCGTTTGACAGATACGCAGTATTTT.

This clonotype was seen at least ten times. The rearrangement links TRBV9 to TRBJ2-7; D is uncertain. V was clipped by 3 bases and J by 0 bases, with 10 bases between them. The CDR3 sequence is 14 residues long. CDR1 is SGDLS, CDR2 YYNGEE, per germline. This CDR3 reads CASSAPESSYEQYF. Written as DNA, the CDR3 is TGTGCCAGCAGCGCCCCGGAGTCCTCCTACGAGCAGTACTTC.

This clonotype showed up many times. CDR3 sequence: CASSSDRGRHEQYF. CDR3 coding DNA: TGTGCCAGCAGCTCGGACAGGGGACGCCACGAGCAGTACTTC. The rearrangement joins TRBV7-2 to TRBJ2-7; 9 bases fit TRBD1. The CDR3 consists of 14 residues. The germline V gene has CDR1 SGHTA and CDR2 FQGNSA. The V and J ends lost 4 bases and 5 bases, in that order; junction bases with no gene match: 6.

This clonotype was seen ten or more times. V gene TRBV20-1 combines with J gene TRBJ2-5; a weak D match, TRBD2 (5 bases). The V gene lost 3 bases and the J gene lost 3 bases, with 14 bases spanning the gap. Germline-derived CDR1 and CDR2 are DFQATT and SNEGSKA (reference sequence). The CDR3 extends over 14 amino acids. The DNA of the CDR3 is TGCAGTGCTAGTACTATTCTCGGGAAAGAGACCCAGTACTTC. It encodes CSASTILGKETQYF.

This clonotype was observed at least ten times. V and J are TRBV28 and TRBJ1-6; a weak D match, TRBD1 (6 bases). V dropped 4 bases and J dropped 0 bases, with 22 bases sitting between them. The CDR3 consists of 20 residues. CDR1 and CDR2 from the germline V gene are MDHEN and SYDVKM. The CDR3 sequence: CASSSLEGEIMSSYNSPLHF. The CDR3, as DNA: TGTGCCAGCAGTTCACTAGAGGGGGAAATAATGAGCTCCTATAATTCACCCCTCCACTTT. Full variable domain (remainder filled in from reference TRBV28 and TRBJ1-6): DVKVTQSSRYLVKRTGEKVFLECVQDMDHENMFWYRQDPGLGLRLIYFSYDVKMKEKGDIPEGYSVSREKKERFSLILESASTNQTSMYLCASSSLEGEIMSSYNSPLHFGNGTRLTVT.

In this sample, this clonotype turned up many times. The V call is TRBV7-2, the J call TRBJ2-7; D is unclear. Germline V gene sequence: CDR1 SGHTA, CDR2 FQGNSA. The V end lost 1 base, the J end lost 2 bases, and 12 bases lay between the germline ends. The CDR3 contains 15 residues. The chain's CDR3 is CASSLDGLTTYEQYF. CDR3 nucleotides: TGTGCCAGCAGCTTAGATGGGTTAACTACCTACGAGCAGTACTTC.

This clonotype was seen repeatedly, ten times or more. The J gene is TRBJ1-2, the V gene TRBV20-1; possible D gene TRBD1, 5 bases. The CDR3 extends over 12 amino acids. Germline loops: CDR1 DFQATT, CDR2 SNEGSKA (reference sequence). V gave up 3 bases and J gave up 5 bases, with 10 bases separating them. The CDR3 is CSASLDTYGYTF. In nucleotides, the CDR3 is TGCAGTGCTAGTCTGGACACATATGGCTACACCTTC.

This chain's CDR3 is CASSLSPTPWAGNEQFF. In nucleotides, the CDR3 is TGTGCCAGCAGCTTATCCCCTACACCATGGGCAGGCAATGAGCAGTTCTTC. V and J are TRBV7-3 and TRBJ2-1; D is ambiguous. CDR1 and CDR2 from the germline V gene are SGHTA and FQGTGA. V was trimmed by 2 bases and J by 6 bases, leaving 20 bases between them. The CDR3 length is 17 residues.